These T cell receptor beta chains were read from a single sample in a study of T cells after yellow fever vaccination. One entry per CDR3 protein results from TCRdb running MiXCR on the 5' RACE reads. The sample has about 240,000 distinct CDR3 sequences, 3.6% seen once. The material was PBMCs, obtained 15 days after the yellow fever booster vaccination. These receptors came from a man younger than 35 who received the YFV17D yellow fever vaccine. CDR3s include the opening cysteine and the closing phenylalanine or tryptophan. The D gene is left open where the match is weak. For some rows the clone size is stated as once, few or many, or as a class when expanded; others skip it.

>-|many|TRBJ1-6|13|TRBV27
CASSLGSQPPLHF
TGTGCCAGCAGTTTAGGGAGCCAACCGCCCCTCCACTTT
>-|many|TRBJ2-2|16|TRBV18
CASSPIRGQNTGELFF
TGTGCCAGCTCACCAATCAGGGGTCAAAACACCGGGGAGCTGTTTTTT
>-|many|TRBJ1-1|17|TRBV5-1
CASSSPRDRNLNTEAFF
TGCGCCAGCAGCTCTCCCCGGGACCGCAATCTGAACACTGAAGCTTTCTTT
>-|many|TRBJ1-2|12|TRBV29-1
CSVAAEAYGYTF
TGCAGCGTTGCGGCGGAGGCCTATGGCTACACCTTC
>TRBD2|many|TRBJ2-1|15|TRBV25-1
CASSDPSGGHNEQFF
TGTGCCAGCAGTGACCCTAGCGGGGGCCACAATGAGCAGTTCTTC
>-|many|TRBJ2-5|14|TRBV3-1
CASSLQSVPETQYF
TGTGCCAGCAGCCTTCAGTCTGTCCCGGAGACCCAGTACTTC
>TRBD1|-|TRBJ1-6|17|TRBV5-1
CASSYKGRGTYNSPLHF
TGCGCCAGCAGCTACAAAGGCAGGGGGACCTATAATTCACCCCTCCACTTT
>-|many|TRBJ2-1|17|TRBV12-3/TRBV12-4
CASSQLGSRRSYNEQFF
TGTGCCAGCAGTCAACTCGGGTCCCGGCGCTCCTACAATGAGCAGTTCTTC
>-|many|TRBJ1-2|13|TRBV12-3/TRBV12-4
CASSFSVDYGYTF
TGTGCCAGCAGTTTTAGTGTGGACTATGGCTACACCTTC
>TRBD1|many|TRBJ1-4|16|TRBV4-3
CASSQDVTGGKEKLFF
TGCGCCAGCAGCCAAGATGTTACAGGGGGCAAGGAAAAACTGTTTTTT
>-|many|TRBJ1-2|12|TRBV20-1
CSAADRNYGYTF
TGCAGTGCTGCCGACCGTAACTATGGCTACACCTTC
>TRBD1|many|TRBJ1-2|13|TRBV12-3/TRBV12-4
CASRRQGNYGYTF
TGTGCCAGCAGGAGACAGGGGAACTATGGCTACACCTTC
>-|many|TRBJ1-1|13|TRBV10-3
CAITQQEGTEAFF
TGTGCCATCACACAACAGGAGGGCACTGAAGCTTTCTTT
>-|many|TRBJ2-1|18|TRBV3-1
CASSQRFRFASQAGEQFF
TGTGCCAGCAGCCAAAGATTTAGGTTTGCTAGTCAGGCAGGCGAGCAGTTCTTC
>-|many|TRBJ2-5|12|TRBV29-1
CSVDRGGETQYF
TGCAGCGTTGATCGAGGGGGAGAGACCCAGTACTTC
>TRBD2|many|TRBJ2-1|16|TRBV5-6
CASSGVAGDSYNEQFF
TGTGCCAGCAGCGGGGTGGCGGGGGACTCCTACAATGAGCAGTTCTTC
>-|-|TRBJ1-1|17|TRBV30
CAWSALQRFLQNTEAFF
TGTGCCTGGAGTGCCTTACAGCGTTTCCTCCAGAACACTGAAGCTTTCTTT
>TRBD2|many|TRBJ2-1|15|TRBV6-5
CASSSASGGYNEQFF
TGTGCCAGCAGTTCAGCTAGCGGGGGGTACAATGAGCAGTTCTTC
>TRBD1|many|TRBJ1-5|14|TRBV12-3/TRBV12-4
CASRPQGDNQPQHF
TGTGCCAGCAGACCCCAGGGGGACAATCAGCCCCAGCATTTT
>-|many|TRBJ2-3|12|TRBV14
CASSQLADTQYF
TGTGCCAGCAGCCAATTGGCAGATACGCAGTATTTT
>-|many|TRBJ1-6|19|TRBV12-3/TRBV12-4
CASSLALGVSTPGNSPLHF
TGTGCCAGCAGTTTAGCGCTGGGCGTTTCCACACCGGGGAATTCACCCCTCCACTTT
>-|-|TRBJ1-4|15|TRBV2
CASSGPGTTNEKLFF
TGTGCCAGCAGTGGGCCCGGTACAACTAATGAAAAACTGTTTTTT
>-|many|TRBJ1-1|15|TRBV6-5
CASSYSTLGVTEAFF
TGTGCCAGCAGTTACTCGACCTTGGGGGTAACTGAAGCTTTCTTT
>TRBD1|-|TRBJ1-1|14|TRBV5-1
CASSLTGGYTEAFF
TGCGCCAGCAGCTTAACAGGGGGCTACACTGAAGCTTTCTTT
>-|many|TRBJ1-1|15|TRBV5-1
CASRSLGTMNTEAFF
TGCGCCAGCAGGTCCTTGGGGACAATGAACACTGAAGCTTTCTTT
>-|many|TRBJ1-2|15|TRBV6-6
CASSYPSAPNYGYTF
TGTGCCAGCAGTTACCCTTCGGCCCCTAACTATGGCTACACCTTC
>TRBD2|many|TRBJ2-1|12|TRBV6-5
CASRGDINEQFF
TGTGCCAGCCGGGGGGATATCAATGAGCAGTTCTTC
>TRBD2|many|TRBJ2-1|12|TRBV12-3/TRBV12-4
CASSPGLGEQFF
TGTGCCAGCAGTCCGGGACTAGGTGAGCAGTTCTTC